This TCR beta chain originates from a study of OX40 agonist ivuxolimab in advanced cancers. The wider study: Having had anti-PD-1, anti-PD-L1 or anti-CTLA-4 therapy before was allowed, and roughly 40% had some.

This clone was counted once. No antigen is known for it. V lost 1 base to trimming and J lost 2 bases, with 11 bases between them. Germline CDR1 SGHRS, CDR2 YFSETQ. This CDR3 has 15 residues. Whole-study results and caveats: Fewer expanded clones were found on average in CD4+ than in CD8+ T cells. It was also the case that some nonresponders had low normalized T-cell clonal expansion. Among the lowest peripheral clonal expansion occurred in 0.1-3.0 mg/kg partial responders.

Data came from immunoSEQ multiplex PCR; TCRdb stores just in-frame clones and leaves some out. Seen here are about 55,000 clones, nearly 85% observed once, and the top ten hold over 3.5%. This clonotype was obtained from an adult with an advanced solid tumor such as melanoma, head and neck, liver or kidney cancer. The sequenced sample was CD4+ or CD8+ T cells sorted from blood, obtained in a trial of the OX40 agonist ivuxolimab. The V and J genes are TRBV5-1 and TRBJ2-3, with D possibly TRBD1 on 5 matching bases. This chain's CDR3 is CASSLYDSPTDTQYF. Written as DNA, the CDR3 is TGCGCCAGCAGCTTGTATGACAGCCCCACAGATACGCAGTATTTT. Based on the CDR3 plus reference TRBV5-1 and TRBJ2-3, the full variable domain is KAGVTQTPRYLIKTRGQQVTLSCSPISGHRSVSWYQQTPGQGLQFLFEYFSETQRNKGNFPGRFSGRQFSNSRSEMNVSTLELGDSALYLCASSLYDSPTDTQYFGPGTRLTVL.